Following are 23 T cell receptor beta chains from one sample sequenced in a study of blood T cells in healthy people across ages (dated by TCRdb to 2014 to 2015). The library relied on 5' RACE. TCRdb lists the instrument as Illumina HiSeq 2500. A second PCR of roughly 6 to 12 cycles was performed with a sample-barcoded 5' primer and a J-beta primer mix. TCRdb trimmed public reads at Q25 via fastp, called clones via MiXCR and kept in-frame beta chains. Rows with one shared CDR3 protein collapse into an entry with the most common genes and DNA. The sample contains 780,000 or so distinct CDR3 sequences, more than 55% of them found a single time. The leading ten clones occupy around a quarter of the sample. Sequenced input: blood. The source of these receptors is a man aged 40-55 years in good health.

The chain carries TRBV3-1 and TRBJ2-4; D not resolved. The J call could be wrong; TRBJ2-7 is a better fit for the DNA end. Germline assignment: CDR1 LGHDT and CDR2 YNNKEL (reference sequence). The CDR3 totals 13 residues. CDR3: CASSQDYGYEQYF. The CDR3 coding sequence is TGTGCCAGCAGCCAAGATTACGGGTACGAGCAGTACTTC.

This clonotype was detected ten times or more. The CDR3 DNA is TGCAGTGCTAAGGGCGTCGAAGCCGACTACGAGCAGTACTTC. Protein product: CSAKGVEADYEQYF. The V and J genes are TRBV20-1 and TRBJ2-7; D uncertain. Trimming took 4 bases from V and 3 from J, leaving 16 bases between them. This CDR3 region has 14 residues. Germline loops: CDR1 DFQATT, CDR2 SNEGSKA (reference sequence).

This clonotype was found a few times. The chain links TRBV5-1 to TRBJ2-4, with TRBD2 identical over 7 bases. Trimming at V came to 4 bases and at J to 0 bases, leaving 4 bases not matched to a gene. The germline CDR1 and CDR2 sequences are SGHRS and YFSETQ. CDR3 length: 15 amino acids. The CDR3 DNA sequence: TGCGCCAGCAGCCTTGAGCGGGGAGCCAAAAACATTCAGTACTTC. Its translation: CASSLERGAKNIQYF. Together with reference TRBV5-1 and TRBJ2-4, the CDR3 gives the full variable domain: KAGVTQTPRYLIKTRGQQVTLSCSPISGHRSVSWYQQTPGQGLQFLFEYFSETQRNKGNFPGRFSGRQFSNSRSEMNVSTLELGDSALYLCASSLERGAKNIQYFGAGTRLSVL.

This clonotype was found a few times. The chain employs TRBV29-1 and TRBJ2-3; perhaps TRBD1 as D (5 bases). Germline-derived CDR1 and CDR2 are SQVTM and ANQGSEA. CDR3 length equals 12 residues. Trimming removed 2 bases from V and 6 bases from J, with 9 bases in between. DNA for the CDR3: TGCAGCGTTGAATACAGGCACGATACGCAGTATTTT. Encoded protein: CSVEYRHDTQYF.

The J gene is TRBJ1-2, the V gene TRBV6-1; D gene uncertain. The length of the CDR3 is 12 residues. Germline CDR1 and CDR2: MNHNS and SASEGT. V was trimmed by 8 bases and J by 8 bases, leaving 15 bases between them. CDR3 sequence (DNA): TGTGCCAGCCTATGGTATCATAGGGGCTACACCTTC. This codes for CASLWYHRGYTF.

Comment on this clonotype: Relative to the germline gene, one junction end is altered; a read error may explain this. The chain employs TRBV6-4 and TRBJ2-2; 8 nucleotides agree with TRBD1. Germline V CDR1 and CDR2: MRHNA, SNTAGT. This CDR3 is 14 amino acids long. CDR3 protein: CANSDSTGAGELFF. CDR3 sequence (DNA): TGTGCCAACAGTGACTCGACAGGGGCCGGGGAGCTGTTTTTT.

This clonotype was counted only a few times. The chain couples TRBV28 to TRBJ2-7, with D maybe TRBD1 (6 bases). The CDR3 totals 15 residues. V lost 5 bases and J 4 bases, leaving 18 bases between the germline ends. CDR1 is MDHEN, CDR2 SYDVKM, per germline. Here the CDR3 reads CASSQPARGKYEQYF. In DNA form, the CDR3 reads TGTGCCAGCAGTCAACCTGCGAGGGGGAAGTACGAGCAGTACTTC.

V and J are TRBV6-2 or TRBV6-3 and TRBJ2-5; TRBD2 agrees at 11 bases. The CDR3 length is 15 residues. V shed 0 bases and J 5 bases; nucleotides not matched to a gene: 2. The germline V gene encodes CDR1 MNHEY and CDR2 SVGEGT. The CDR3 DNA follows: TGTGCCAGCAGTTACTCACTAGCGGGAGTGGAGACCCAGTACTTC. It specifies CASSYSLAGVETQYF.

The chain joins TRBV10-3 to TRBJ2-7; no firm D call. The germline V gene encodes CDR1 ENHRY and CDR2 SYGVKD. Trimming removed 6 bases from V and 7 bases from J, with 10 bases in between. This CDR3 has 11 residues. CDR3 residues: CAISDQYEQYF. The DNA for the CDR3 is TGTGCCATCAGCGACCAATATGAGCAGTACTTC.

The V call is TRBV2, the J call TRBJ2-5, with TRBD1 matching over 7 bases. CDR1 is SNHLY and CDR2 is FYNNEI in the germline V gene. The trim removed 6 bases at V and 11 bases at J, leaving 12 bases unmatched. This CDR3 region has 13 residues. The CDR3 loop is CASRLTGLDEQYF. DNA for the CDR3: TGTGCCAGCAGGTTGACAGGGTTGGATGAGCAGTACTTC. The whole variable domain, filled in from reference TRBV2 and TRBJ2-5, reads EPEVTQTPSHQVTQMGQEVILRCVPISNHLYFYWYRQILGQKVEFLVSFYNNEISEKSEIFDDQFSVERPDGSNFTLKIRSTKLEDSAMYFCASRLTGLDEQYFGPGTRLLVL.

This chain uses TRBV7-8 with TRBJ2-4, with TRBD1 identical over 9 bases. The CDR3 extends over 16 amino acids. V shed 5 bases and J 2 bases; nucleotides not matched to a gene: 7. Germline V gene lookup returns CDR1 SGHVS and CDR2 FQNEAQ. CDR3 residues: CASSPRTGVTKNIQYF. Written as DNA, the CDR3 is TGTGCCAGCAGCCCACGGACAGGGGTGACCAAAAACATTCAGTACTTC.

The rearrangement links TRBV3-1 to TRBJ1-5; D is unclear. The CDR3 spans 13 residues. V lost 2 bases and J lost 5, with 7 bases in between. Germline CDR1 reads LGHDT; CDR2 reads YNNKEL (reference sequence). CDR3 sequence (DNA): TGTGCCAGCAGCCAATGGCGGGATCAGCCCCAGCATTTT. Translation gives CASSQWRDQPQHF. Variable domain in full (rest from reference TRBV3-1 and TRBJ1-5): DTAVSQTPKYLVTQMGNDKSIKCEQNLGHDTMYWYKQDSKKFLKIMFSYNNKELIINETVPNRFSPKSPDKAHLNLHINSLELGDSAVYFCASSQWRDQPQHFGDGTRLSIL.

The V and J genes are TRBV10-3 and TRBJ2-7, with 8 nucleotides matching TRBD1. The length of the CDR3 is 15 residues. The germline gives CDR1 ENHRY, CDR2 SYGVKD. V dropped 3 bases and J dropped 3; count of bases not matched to a gene: 7. The CDR3: CAISDPTGADYEQYF. The CDR3 DNA reads TGTGCCATCAGTGACCCGACAGGGGCCGACTACGAGCAGTACTTC.

The chain uses TRBV12-5 and TRBJ2-2; 14 nucleotides match TRBD2. The ends lost 5 bases at V and 6 bases at J; junction bases unmatched: 11. This CDR3 is 18 amino acids long. Looked up from germline, CDR1 is LGHNT and CDR2 is FRNRAP. The CDR3 coding sequence is TGTGCTAGTGGTGAGGGGACTAGCGGGAGCACGGGCGCCGGGGAGCTGTTTTTT. It specifies CASGEGTSGSTGAGELFF.

This clonotype was seen a single time. The V and J genes are TRBV7-2 and TRBJ2-3; TRBD2 aligns across 7 bases. V gave up 2 bases and J gave up 3 bases; unmatched junction bases: 14. This CDR3 comprises 18 residues. The germline V gene has CDR1 SGHTA and CDR2 FQGNSA. The CDR3: CASSLRAKRGGRTDTQYF. CDR3 sequence (DNA): TGTGCCAGCAGCTTAAGGGCCAAGCGCGGGGGTAGGACAGATACGCAGTATTTT.

This clonotype has just a few counts. V is TRBV24-1 and J is TRBJ1-2; tentatively, D is TRBD1 (6 bases). Germline loops: CDR1 KGHDR, CDR2 SFDVKD. This CDR3 has 13 amino acids. V dropped 7 bases and J dropped 8 bases, with 16 bases sitting between them. The CDR3: CATSADRPSGYTF. The CDR3 region has the DNA TGTGCCACCAGCGCCGACAGGCCCAGCGGCTACACCTTC.

This clonotype has a single count. This chain uses TRBV20-1 with TRBJ1-6, with 8 bases matching TRBD1. This CDR3 spans 17 amino acids. V trimming: 0 bases; J trimming: 6 bases; junction bases outside the gene matches: 10. Germline CDR1 is DFQATT and CDR2 is SNEGSKA (reference sequence). The DNA for the CDR3 is TGCAGTGCTAGAGATCCCCGGACAGGGTCGAGTAATTCACCCCTCCACTTT. It specifies CSARDPRTGSSNSPLHF.

The V and J genes are TRBV6-2 or TRBV6-3 and TRBJ1-6, with D unclear. CDR3 length: 14 amino acids. From germline, CDR1 is MNHEY and CDR2 SVGEGT. V was trimmed by 3 bases and J by 9 bases, leaving 12 bases between them. The DNA for the CDR3 is TGTGCCAGCAGTTATCAGGCTTCGCGTTCACCCCTCCACTTT. Translating it yields CASSYQASRSPLHF.

This chain connects TRBV5-5 to TRBJ2-5, with 15 positions matching TRBD2. Losses at the gene ends were 4 bases for V and 1 base for J; bases not matched to a gene: 5. CDR1 is SGHKS, CDR2 YYEKEE, per germline (reference sequence). The CDR3 loop spans 17 amino acids. The CDR3, as DNA: TGTGCCAGCAGCGCGGGACTAGCGGGAGGTGTCCAAGAGACCCAGTACTTC. It is translated as CASSAGLAGGVQETQYF. Together with reference TRBV5-5 and TRBJ2-5, the CDR3 gives the full variable domain: DAGVTQSPTHLIKTRGQQVTLRCSPISGHKSVSWYQQVLGQGPQFIFQYYEKEERGRGNFPDRFSARQFPNYSSELNVNALLLGDSALYLCASSAGLAGGVQETQYFGPGTRLLVL.

The chain is built from TRBV9 and TRBJ2-2; D might be TRBD1 (7 bases). The V end lost 0 bases, the J end lost 5 bases, and 17 bases lay between the germline ends. Germline V gene lookup returns CDR1 SGDLS and CDR2 YYNGEE. This CDR3 has 17 amino acids. As DNA, the CDR3 is TGTGCCAGCAGCGTAGGAAAAAAGGGGGCGGGGACCGGGGAGCTGTTTTTT. Protein: CASSVGKKGAGTGELFF.

This clonotype has ten or more counts. The chain uses TRBV4-2 and TRBJ2-3; unclear D gene. The V end was cut by 0 bases, the J end by 2 bases, with 12 bases between. The V gene's germline CDR1 is LGHNA and CDR2 YNFKEQ. The CDR3 length is 16 residues. CDR3 residues: CASSQEARSFTDTQYF. DNA of the CDR3: TGTGCCAGCAGCCAAGAAGCGAGGAGTTTCACAGATACGCAGTATTTT.

This clonotype was seen only once. The chain uses TRBV18 and TRBJ2-5, with 11 bases fitting TRBD2. The end of the DNA fits TRBJ2-7 better, so the J call may be wrong. The germline CDR1 and CDR2 sequences are KGHSH and LQKENI. CDR3 length: 16 residues. The CDR3 sequence is CASSPNAGTSGNEQYF. For the CDR3, the DNA is TGTGCCAGCTCACCCAATGCCGGGACTAGCGGTAACGAGCAGTACTTC.

To note about this clonotype: This could be a read error, since a much larger clone is one nucleotide away. The rearrangement links TRBV4-3 to TRBJ2-7; tentative D call: TRBD2 (5 bases). The length of the CDR3 is 14 residues. Germline lookup yields CDR1 LGHNA and CDR2 YSLEER. CDR3 residues: CASSQGLSDYKQYF. In DNA, the CDR3 is TGCGCCAGCAGCCAAGGTCTCTCCGACTACAAGCAGTACTTC.